This T cell receptor (beta chain) is drawn from a study of breast tumors, draining lymph nodes, adjacent tissues. TCRdb re-derived calls from the multiplex PCR reads in MiXCR, one entry per CDR3 protein. The data contain 150,000 to 200,000 distinct CDR3 sequences, 33% of them singletons. Axillary draining lymph nodes of breast cancer patients supplied the node samples. Trimming cost V 0 bases and J 0 bases, with 12 bases left between them. There are 16 residues in the CDR3. Per the germline V gene, CDR1 is SGHRS and CDR2 is YFSETQ. This chain connects TRBV5-1 to TRBJ1-1; D uncertain. This TCR was sampled from a female donor with breast cancer. Some clones in this sample may be carry-over from other donors' samples. Input material: axillary lymph node tissue. The CDR3 coding sequence is TGCGCCAGCAGCTTGGAAGGGCCTTATATGAACACTGAAGCTTTCTTT. Translated, it gives CASSLEGPYMNTEAFF.